The TCR beta chain under discussion was sequenced for a study of T cell responses to AZD1222 COVID-19 vaccine. The CDR3 is 15 residues long. Germline V lookup: CDR1 MNHEY, CDR2 SVGAGI. Trimming removed 0 bases at V and 4 bases at J, with 12 bases between. This clone occurred once. The antigen remains undetermined. The study, taken as a whole, reports: The span of vaccine-associated CD4 TCRs extended across spike, with dominance at 160-218 and 743-854. Baseline seropositives among AZD1222 recipients totaled only five or six.

TCRdb keeps only in-frame clones here, not all; method: immunoSEQ multiplex PCR. The sample holds roughly 77,000 clones, roughly 94% seen once. The sequence came from an adult in good health. The rearrangement links TRBV6-5 to TRBJ1-1; TRBD1 is a possible D gene (6 bases). The specimen comprised peripheral blood, sampled on day 0 of MenACWY control vaccination. The CDR3, as DNA: TGTGCCAGCAGTTACTCAGGGCAGGGGAGCACTGAAGCTTTCTTT. Its translation: CASSYSGQGSTEAFF.